This T cell receptor beta chain originates from a study of beta chain features in type 1 diabetes. This clone turned up a few times. No antigen is known for it. As every portion of the isolated RNA was reverse transcribed, the sequencing read expressed TCRB transcripts. Naive, central memory and regulatory T cell samples produced a mean of approximately 3.6 million reads. Generated by immunoSEQ multiplex PCR, the TCRdb table keeps only in-frame clones and is missing some. Among 810,000 or so clones listed, around a sixth were seen once. With 5 bases clipped from V and 6 bases from J, the junction kept 12 bases outside the gene matches. The CDR3 is made up of 18 amino acids. Germline-derived CDR1 and CDR2 are SGHVS and FQNEAQ. Overall study findings and caveats: Sequencing of cDNA might inflate the share of cells that strongly express TCR.

The chain couples TRBV7-8 to TRBJ2-4, with 14 nucleotides matching TRBD2. Sample: naive CD4+ T cells from blood. This sequence originates from a woman aged 18-35 years in good health. This chain's CDR3 is CASSEKTSGRALGNIQYF. The CDR3 nucleotides are TGTGCCAGCAGCGAGAAGACTAGCGGGAGGGCCCTAGGAAACATTCAGTACTTC.